This T cell receptor (beta chain) was found in a study of shared clonotypes between healthy human individuals. Study details: Ranging from 18 to 49 in age, donors were two women and a few men.

Donors, healthy HIV-negative adults, lacked recent acute infections or vaccinations. Original handling: Without quality scores, immunoSEQ junctional reads could not be filtered like full-length reads. Generated by immunoSEQ multiplex PCR, the TCRdb table keeps only in-frame clones and is missing some. V and J calls and clone size are those listed in that table; D and trimming were worked out from the DNA. The data show some 2,100,000 clones, approximately 94% seen once. The study's findings and limits: Researchers sampled blood only, noting tissue repertoires likely differ.

Remarks on this clone: Its antigen is as yet unknown.

Germline assignment: CDR1 SEHNR and CDR2 FQNEAQ (reference sequence). V shed 4 bases, J shed 8 bases, and the junction held 4 bases outside the gene matches. This CDR3 is 13 amino acids long. The rearrangement uses TRBV7-9 and TRBJ1-4, with 7 nucleotides matching TRBD1. The specimen sequenced was naive CD4+ T cells sorted from blood. The subset was: CD45RA+ positively selected. This TCR was sampled from a man aged 18 to 29 in good health. The CDR3 sequence is CASSSSGQEKLFF. CDR3 bases: TGTGCCAGCAGCTCTTCGGGACAGGAAAAACTGTTTTTT.